This T cell receptor (beta chain) stems from a study of vaccination effects on CD4 cells after COVID-19. Within the ViraFEST assay, antigen-specific CD4+ T cells underwent expansion with viral peptide pools prior to sequencing. Researchers isolated CD4+ T cells once roughly ten days of culture had elapsed. Each participant was given two doses of one vaccine (BNT162b2 or mRNA-1273). Prior SARS-CoV-2 infection was absent in the vaccine recipients, as shown by negative nucleocapsid antibodies. About this clone: Its antigen is undetermined.

V shed 3 bases, J shed 4 bases, and the junction held 9 bases outside the gene matches. Per the germline V gene, CDR1 is SGHNT and CDR2 is YYREEE (reference sequence). This CDR3 has 15 residues. Whole-study findings and limits: Few convalescent patients and no early post-infection timepoints were included in the study.

Generated by immunoSEQ multiplex PCR, the TCRdb table keeps only in-frame clones and is missing some. The table has under 40,000 clones, almost 85% seen once; the top ten hold less than 2%. The clonotype was recovered from a human donor who received a COVID-19 vaccine. Some clones in this sample may be carry-over from other donors' samples. The sequencing used CD4+ T cells from PBMCs cultured with HCoV-NL63 spike peptides, collected after COVID-19 vaccination. The genes are TRBV5-4 and TRBJ1-2; 7 bases map to TRBD1. For the CDR3, the DNA is TGTGCCAGCAGCTCCTATCAAGACAGGGCCTATGGCTACACCTTC. This codes for CASSSYQDRAYGYTF.